The rows below give T cell receptor beta chains drawn from one sample of a study of cytomegalovirus exposure and HLA in healthy donors. Using immunoSEQ multiplex PCR, the repertoire was profiled, and TCRdb retains in-frame clones only, with some absent. The data show 80,000 to 130,000 clones, with about 68% seen just once and roughly 14% held by the top ten. The sequenced sample was PBMCs. These receptors were obtained from a male donor in good health and CMV-seropositive. Both conserved end residues are part of each CDR3. The order of the fields is V gene, D gene, J gene, clone size, CDR3 DNA, CDR3 protein. The D gene is left open where the match is weak. Where a row states a size, it is once, few, many or the class of an expanded clone; other rows omit it.

v_call: TRBV5-1
d_call: NA
j_call: TRBJ2-7
clone_size: NA
cdr3_nt: TGCGCCAGCAGCTTGAGGGGGGGGTATGAGCAGTACTTC
cdr3_aa: CASSLRGGYEQYF

v_call: TRBV19
d_call: NA
j_call: TRBJ2-6
clone_size: NA
cdr3_nt: TGTGCCAGTAGTATAGGGAGGGGACAGATAAGCTCTGGGGCCAACGTCCTGACTTTC
cdr3_aa: CASSIGRGQISSGANVLTF

v_call: TRBV19
d_call: TRBD1
j_call: TRBJ1-1
clone_size: NA
cdr3_nt: TGTGCCAGTGACAGGGGGCGGAACACTGAAGCTTTCTTT
cdr3_aa: CASDRGRNTEAFF

v_call: TRBV19
d_call: TRBD1
j_call: TRBJ1-1
clone_size: NA
cdr3_nt: TGTGCCAGTAGTACCATCCCCTGGACAGGCGGCCCTCGGTCGGCTTTCTTT
cdr3_aa: CASSTIPWTGGPRSAFF

v_call: TRBV4-2
d_call: TRBD1
j_call: TRBJ1-2
clone_size: NA
cdr3_nt: TGTGCCAGCAGCCAAGAGGGACAGGCAGCTAACTATGGCTACACCTTC
cdr3_aa: CASSQEGQAANYGYTF

v_call: TRBV18
d_call: NA
j_call: TRBJ2-5
clone_size: once
cdr3_nt: TGTGCCAGCTCACCATCCGCCAGGGATGAGACCCAGTACTTC
cdr3_aa: CASSPSARDETQYF

v_call: TRBV7-3
d_call: NA
j_call: TRBJ1-1
clone_size: NA
cdr3_nt: TGTGCCAGCAGGAGGGGACAGAACACTGAAGCTTTCTTT
cdr3_aa: CASRRGQNTEAFF

v_call: TRBV7-2
d_call: TRBD1
j_call: TRBJ2-5
clone_size: NA
cdr3_nt: TGTGCCAGCAGGCGACAGGGCGAGTGGCTCCCGCACTTC
cdr3_aa: CASRRQGEWLPHF

v_call: TRBV30
d_call: NA
j_call: TRBJ1-5
clone_size: NA
cdr3_nt: TGTGCCTGGAGTCCCAGGGATGATCAGCCCCAGCATTTT
cdr3_aa: CAWSPRDDQPQHF

v_call: TRBV7-2
d_call: TRBD1
j_call: TRBJ1-3
clone_size: NA
cdr3_nt: TGTGCCAGCAGCTTAAGGACAGGGGGCTTTTCTGGAAACACCATATATTTT
cdr3_aa: CASSLRTGGFSGNTIYF

v_call: TRBV29-1
d_call: TRBD1
j_call: TRBJ1-6
clone_size: NA
cdr3_nt: TGCAGCGTCCACAGGGGTTATAATTCACCCCTCCACTTT
cdr3_aa: CSVHRGYNSPLHF

v_call: TRBV5-6
d_call: NA
j_call: TRBJ1-2
clone_size: NA
cdr3_nt: TGTGCCAGCAGCTTGGAACGAAACATAAAAGGCTACACCTTC
cdr3_aa: CASSLERNIKGYTF

v_call: TRBV5-1
d_call: NA
j_call: TRBJ1-1
clone_size: NA
cdr3_nt: TGCGCCAGCAGGCCCGGGAGAAACACTGAAGCTTTCTTT
cdr3_aa: CASRPGRNTEAFF

v_call: TRBV30
d_call: NA
j_call: TRBJ2-7
clone_size: once
cdr3_nt: TGTGCCTGGGGAGGACAGTCCTACGAGCAGTACTTC
cdr3_aa: CAWGGQSYEQYF

v_call: TRBV15
d_call: NA
j_call: TRBJ2-5
clone_size: few
cdr3_nt: TGTGCCACCAGCAGAGATCAGGGGACCCAGTACTTC
cdr3_aa: CATSRDQGTQYF

v_call: TRBV11-2
d_call: NA
j_call: TRBJ2-2
clone_size: once
cdr3_nt: TGTGCCAGCAGCTCAGGGACAATCGGGGAGCTGTTTTTT
cdr3_aa: CASSSGTIGELFF

v_call: TRBV5-6
d_call: NA
j_call: TRBJ2-7
clone_size: NA
cdr3_nt: TGTGCCAGCAGCCGTGCCTCGGCAGGATATGTGGACGAGCAGTACTTC
cdr3_aa: CASSRASAGYVDEQYF

v_call: TRBV30
d_call: NA
j_call: TRBJ1-2
clone_size: NA
cdr3_nt: TGTGCCTGGAGTGTAAACGCAGATGGCTACACCTTC
cdr3_aa: CAWSVNADGYTF

v_call: TRBV5-4
d_call: NA
j_call: TRBJ2-2
clone_size: NA
cdr3_nt: TGTGCCAGCAGCCCCGCAGGGGCGCCAATCACCGGGGAGCTGTTTTTT
cdr3_aa: CASSPAGAPITGELFF

v_call: TRBV27
d_call: TRBD1
j_call: TRBJ1-2
clone_size: NA
cdr3_nt: TGTGCCAGCAGTCTGAGACAGGGCTATGGCTACACCTTC
cdr3_aa: CASSLRQGYGYTF

v_call: TRBV2
d_call: NA
j_call: TRBJ2-6
clone_size: few
cdr3_nt: TGTGCCAGCAGTGAATCCCTCTCCGGGGCTGGGGCCAACGTCCTGACTTTC
cdr3_aa: CASSESLSGAGANVLTF

v_call: TRBV4-1
d_call: TRBD1
j_call: TRBJ2-7
clone_size: NA
cdr3_nt: TGCGCCAGCAGCCGCCCGGGACAGGGGGCCATCGAGCAGTACTTC
cdr3_aa: CASSRPGQGAIEQYF

v_call: TRBV5-1
d_call: NA
j_call: TRBJ1-5
clone_size: NA
cdr3_nt: TGCGCCAGCAGCCAGGTCCCAGGCAATCAGCCCCAGCATTTT
cdr3_aa: CASSQVPGNQPQHF

v_call: TRBV2
d_call: NA
j_call: TRBJ2-2
clone_size: NA
cdr3_nt: TGTGCCAGCAGTGAACGGGTTTCGAACACCGGGGAGCTGTTTTTT
cdr3_aa: CASSERVSNTGELFF

v_call: TRBV7-3
d_call: NA
j_call: TRBJ2-1
clone_size: NA
cdr3_nt: TGTGCCAGCAGCCTCTTGGGGGGTAGGTCCTACAATGAGCAGTTCTTC
cdr3_aa: CASSLLGGRSYNEQFF

v_call: TRBV5-1
d_call: NA
j_call: TRBJ1-1
clone_size: NA
cdr3_nt: TGCGCCAGCAGCTTGGCCAGAGGAACGTCTAGAGAAGCTTTCTTT
cdr3_aa: CASSLARGTSREAFF

v_call: TRBV4-1
d_call: TRBD2
j_call: TRBJ2-3
clone_size: once
cdr3_nt: TGCGCCAGCAGCCAACTGGCTAGCGGGGGGGTACAAGATACGCAGTATTTT
cdr3_aa: CASSQLASGGVQDTQYF

v_call: TRBV30
d_call: NA
j_call: TRBJ2-1
clone_size: NA
cdr3_nt: TGTGCCTGGAAGGCGGGGTTACGGGGCCTAAATGAGCAGTTCTTC
cdr3_aa: CAWKAGLRGLNEQFF

v_call: TRBV6-5
d_call: NA
j_call: TRBJ2-2
clone_size: once
cdr3_nt: TGTGCCAGCAGTTACCAGGACACCGGGGAGCTGTTTTTT
cdr3_aa: CASSYQDTGELFF

v_call: TRBV4-1
d_call: TRBD1
j_call: TRBJ1-4
clone_size: NA
cdr3_nt: TGCGCCAGCAGCCTAGGGGGCAGTACGCATGGAAAACTGTTTTTT
cdr3_aa: CASSLGGSTHGKLFF

v_call: TRBV11-2
d_call: NA
j_call: TRBJ1-4
clone_size: NA
cdr3_nt: TGTGCCAGCAGCTTAATGGAGAACCGGGGTGAAAAACTGTTTTTT
cdr3_aa: CASSLMENRGEKLFF

v_call: TRBV7-2
d_call: NA
j_call: TRBJ1-1
clone_size: once
cdr3_nt: TGTGCCAGCAGCCGGGTCCCGAACACTGAAGCTTTCTTT
cdr3_aa: CASSRVPNTEAFF

v_call: TRBV7-7
d_call: TRBD2
j_call: TRBJ2-5
clone_size: few
cdr3_nt: TGTGCTAGCAGCTCGGGACTAGCGGTGGGCCTCCAAGAGACCCAGTACTTC
cdr3_aa: CASSSGLAVGLQETQYF

v_call: TRBV7-9
d_call: TRBD1
j_call: TRBJ1-4
clone_size: NA
cdr3_nt: TGTGCCAGCAGGGACAGGGTGAACACTAATGAAAAACTGTTTTTT
cdr3_aa: CASRDRVNTNEKLFF

v_call: TRBV7-2
d_call: TRBD1
j_call: TRBJ2-5
clone_size: NA
cdr3_nt: TGTGCCAGCACACGACAGGGATCGGAAGAGACCCAGTACTTC
cdr3_aa: CASTRQGSEETQYF

v_call: TRBV15
d_call: NA
j_call: TRBJ2-7
clone_size: many
cdr3_nt: TGTGCCACCAGCAGAGATAGGGGCGGACCCTACGAGCAGTACTTC
cdr3_aa: CATSRDRGGPYEQYF

v_call: TRBV6-1
d_call: TRBD2
j_call: TRBJ2-3
clone_size: NA
cdr3_nt: TGTGCCAGCAGTGTCAGCGGGGGGGGAGCAGATACGCAGTATTTT
cdr3_aa: CASSVSGGGADTQYF

v_call: TRBV19
d_call: NA
j_call: TRBJ1-1
clone_size: NA
cdr3_nt: TGTGCCAGTATCGCCGATCTTCGTGGCTCCGAAGCTTTCTTT
cdr3_aa: CASIADLRGSEAFF

v_call: TRBV5-1
d_call: TRBD2
j_call: TRBJ2-7
clone_size: NA
cdr3_nt: TGCGCCAGCGCTAGCGGGGGGCCTTCCTACGAGCAGTACTTC
cdr3_aa: CASASGGPSYEQYF

v_call: TRBV7-2
d_call: TRBD2
j_call: TRBJ2-3
clone_size: NA
cdr3_nt: TGTGCCAGCAGCTACTATAGCGGGGGGGATACGCAGTATTTT
cdr3_aa: CASSYYSGGDTQYF

v_call: TRBV19
d_call: NA
j_call: TRBJ2-3
clone_size: NA
cdr3_nt: TGTGCCAGTAGTATAGATCCCCCGGGTGGCGGGGAAGGCGATACGCAGTATTTT
cdr3_aa: CASSIDPPGGGEGDTQYF

v_call: TRBV18
d_call: TRBD1
j_call: TRBJ1-5
clone_size: NA
cdr3_nt: TGTGCCAGCGGGACGGGATCTGACAGGGGCTACAATCAGCCCCAGCATTTT
cdr3_aa: CASGTGSDRGYNQPQHF

v_call: TRBV30
d_call: NA
j_call: TRBJ2-7
clone_size: NA
cdr3_nt: TGTGCCTGGAGGACCATACAGGGCATCTCCTACGAGCAGTACTTC
cdr3_aa: CAWRTIQGISYEQYF

v_call: TRBV5-4
d_call: TRBD2
j_call: TRBJ2-7
clone_size: NA
cdr3_nt: TGTGCCAGCACCTGGGGACTAGCGGGGGGAATCAACGAGCAGTACTTC
cdr3_aa: CASTWGLAGGINEQYF

v_call: TRBV19
d_call: NA
j_call: TRBJ1-5
clone_size: NA
cdr3_nt: TGTGCCAGTAGTGCCCGGCCGGGACTCGAGGCTCAGCCCCAGCATTTT
cdr3_aa: CASSARPGLEAQPQHF

v_call: TRBV30
d_call: NA
j_call: TRBJ2-7
clone_size: once
cdr3_nt: TGTGCCTGGAGTAGCGCCTACGAGCAGTACTTC
cdr3_aa: CAWSSAYEQYF

v_call: TRBV11-2
d_call: NA
j_call: TRBJ2-7
clone_size: NA
cdr3_nt: TGTGCCAGCAGCTTACTTATCTCCTACGAGCAGTACTTC
cdr3_aa: CASSLLISYEQYF

v_call: TRBV15
d_call: NA
j_call: TRBJ2-7
clone_size: NA
cdr3_nt: TGTGCCACCAGCAGAGATTTCAGCTACGAGCAGTACTTC
cdr3_aa: CATSRDFSYEQYF

v_call: TRBV6-5
d_call: NA
j_call: TRBJ1-5
clone_size: NA
cdr3_nt: TGTGCCAGCAGTAGCGAGGGGGTTTGGAACCAGCCCCAGCATTTT
cdr3_aa: CASSSEGVWNQPQHF

v_call: TRBV6-1
d_call: TRBD2
j_call: TRBJ2-1
clone_size: NA
cdr3_nt: TGTGCCAGCCGAACCGGGACTAGCGGGGGTTGGGAGCAGTTCTTC
cdr3_aa: CASRTGTSGGWEQFF

v_call: TRBV14
d_call: TRBD1
j_call: TRBJ2-3
clone_size: once
cdr3_nt: TGTGCCAGCAGCCAAGAACTACAGGGGGCTGATACGCAGTATTTT
cdr3_aa: CASSQELQGADTQYF

v_call: TRBV6-1
d_call: TRBD1
j_call: TRBJ1-5
clone_size: once
cdr3_nt: TGTGCCAGCAGTGTGGACAGGGATGAGCCCCAGCATTTT
cdr3_aa: CASSVDRDEPQHF

v_call: TRBV5-8
d_call: NA
j_call: TRBJ2-1
clone_size: NA
cdr3_nt: TGTGCCAGCAGCCCGTACAGAAACAATGAGCAGTTCTTC
cdr3_aa: CASSPYRNNEQFF

v_call: TRBV2
d_call: TRBD1
j_call: TRBJ2-5
clone_size: few
cdr3_nt: TGTGCCAGCAGTGAATTAGGGGGCTCCCAAGAGACCCAGTACTTC
cdr3_aa: CASSELGGSQETQYF

v_call: TRBV7-8
d_call: NA
j_call: TRBJ1-5
clone_size: NA
cdr3_nt: TGTGCCAGCAGCTCCCTGAGGGCCGTTAATCAGCCCCAGCATTTT
cdr3_aa: CASSSLRAVNQPQHF